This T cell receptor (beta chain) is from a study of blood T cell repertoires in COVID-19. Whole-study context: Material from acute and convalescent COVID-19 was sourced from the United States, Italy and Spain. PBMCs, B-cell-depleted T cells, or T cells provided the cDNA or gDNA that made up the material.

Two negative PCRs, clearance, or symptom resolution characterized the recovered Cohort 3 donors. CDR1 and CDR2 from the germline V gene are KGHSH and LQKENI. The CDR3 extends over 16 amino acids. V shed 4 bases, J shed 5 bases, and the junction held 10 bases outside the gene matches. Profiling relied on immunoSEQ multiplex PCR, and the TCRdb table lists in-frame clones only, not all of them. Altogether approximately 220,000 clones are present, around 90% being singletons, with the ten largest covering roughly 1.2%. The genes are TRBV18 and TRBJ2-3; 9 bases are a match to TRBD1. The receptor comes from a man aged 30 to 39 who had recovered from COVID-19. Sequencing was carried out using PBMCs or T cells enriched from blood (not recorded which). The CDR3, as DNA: TGTGCCAGCTCACGCATTACTGACAGGGGGGAAGATACGCAGTATTTT. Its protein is CASSRITDRGEDTQYF.